This TCR beta chain was observed in a study of cytomegalovirus exposure and HLA in healthy donors. It was with 60 Vbeta and 13 Jbeta primers that the PCR ran. Profiling relied on immunoSEQ multiplex PCR, and the TCRdb table lists in-frame clones only, not all of them. This table holds 200,000 to 300,000 clones, about 80% found once. V dropped 7 bases and J dropped 6 bases, with 15 bases sitting between them. CDR1 is LGHNT, CDR2 FRNRAP, per germline. The CDR3 is 14 amino acids. Healthy bone marrow donors made up the donor group. The chain uses TRBV12-5 and TRBJ1-4; tentatively, D is TRBD1 (5 bases). Sequenced material: PBMCs. This sequence was found in a middle-aged woman in good health and CMV-seropositive. The CDR3 DNA sequence: TGTGCTAGTGCGTGGGGCAGGGTGGATGAAAAACTGTTTTTT. Translation: CASAWGRVDEKLFF.